Detailed here is one TCR beta chain. These data come from a study of blood T cell repertoires in COVID-19. Study-wide background: COVID-19 samples from acute and convalescent phases originated in the United States, Italy and Spain.

Per the original data handling: Nucleated cell counts were estimated from reference gene primer amplification. Libraries were prepared by immunoSEQ multiplex PCR; TCRdb keeps only in-frame clonotypes and omits some of them. Clonal size and the V and J genes are those of that table, whereas D and trimming came from the DNA. The table shows about 360,000 clones, with more than 85% occurring only once. After removal of 2 bases from V and 5 bases from J, the junction contained 12 bases not matched to a gene. Germline V CDR1 and CDR2: SGHVS, FNYEAQ. The CDR3 extends over 17 amino acids. The sample was peripheral blood. The rearrangement uses TRBV7-6 and TRBJ2-5, with 9 positions matching TRBD2. The source of this sequence is a human donor in a cohort sampled during active COVID-19. The CDR3 DNA reads as TGTGCCAGCAGCTTATACCCCCCCGCGGGAGGGAGGGAGACCCAGTACTTC. Translating gives CASSLYPPAGGRETQYF.